The 10 T cell receptor beta chains presented below share a single source sample, sequenced in a study of T cell responses to AZD1222 COVID-19 vaccine. TCRdb's copy holds only in-frame clones and misses some; the assay was immunoSEQ multiplex PCR. The table shows more than 90,000 clones, with about 88% occurring only once. The source material was peripheral blood, sampled 28 days after the second AZD1222 dose. The receptors were sampled from an adult who received the AZD1222 COVID-19 vaccine.

Here the CDR3 reads CASSYPGTYYGYTF. CDR3 coding DNA: TGTGCCAGCAGTTACCCTGGGACATACTATGGCTACACCTTC. The gene calls are TRBV6-6 and TRBJ1-2, with D possibly matching TRBD1 (6 bases). V lost 2 bases, J lost 3 bases, and 10 bases lay in between. Germline V gene lookup returns CDR1 MNHNY and CDR2 SVGAGI (reference sequence). The CDR3 sequence is 14 residues long.

Here the CDR3 reads CASSLNVQGTQYF. Written as DNA, the CDR3 is TGCGCCAGCAGCTTGAATGTCCAGGGGACCCAGTACTTC. The chain employs TRBV5-1 and TRBJ2-5, with D possibly TRBD1 on 5 matching bases. Germline CDR1 and CDR2: SGHRS and YFSETQ. This CDR3 spans 13 amino acids. With 1 base removed from V and 7 bases from J, the gap between germline ends came to 11 bases.

The CDR3 DNA is TGTGCCAGCAGGGGTGACAGTGAGCAGTTCTTC. As protein: CASRGDSEQFF. J is TRBJ2-1 and V is TRBV7-6, with D possibly TRBD1 on 5 matching bases. CDR1 is SGHVS, CDR2 FNYEAQ, per germline. This CDR3 has 11 amino acids. Trimming took off 6 bases at V and 9 bases at J, with 9 bases between the two ends.

This clone was detected once. V usage is TRBV9 and J usage is TRBJ1-5, with no clear D. Germline CDR1 is SGDLS and CDR2 is YYNGEE. With 0 bases removed from V and 2 bases from J, the gap between germline ends came to 6 bases. The CDR3 length is 14 residues. In DNA, the CDR3 is TGTGCCAGCAGCGTAGGTCCAGGCAATCAGCCCCAGCATTTT. Protein product: CASSVGPGNQPQHF.

This clone was found once. The chain couples TRBV6-2 or TRBV6-3 to TRBJ2-1; 8 nucleotides align to TRBD2. CDR1 MNHEY and CDR2 SVGEGT come from the germline V gene. The CDR3 is 16 residues long. Trimming took 5 bases from V and 7 from J; bases not matched to a gene: 13. CDR3 region: CASSRPGRAQGNEQFF. Written as DNA, the CDR3 is TGTGCCAGCAGTCGCCCCGGGAGGGCCCAGGGGAATGAGCAGTTCTTC.

The chain links TRBV27 to TRBJ2-1; a possible D gene is TRBD2 (6 bases). V lost 2 bases and J lost 1, with 15 bases in between. This CDR3 region has 17 residues. In germline, CDR1 is MNHEY, CDR2 SMNVEV (reference sequence). The CDR3 DNA reads TGTGCCAGCAGTTTAAGCTGGCTAGCGTATTCCTACAATGAGCAGTTCTTC. It yields the protein CASSLSWLAYSYNEQFF.

CDR3 in amino acids: CASSQDPVQGNYGYTF. The CDR3 coding sequence is TGCGCCAGCAGCCAAGATCCCGTCCAGGGAAACTATGGCTACACCTTC. The chain uses TRBV4-1 and TRBJ1-2; perhaps TRBD1 as D (5 bases). Germline V gene lookup returns CDR1 MGHRA and CDR2 YSYEKL. The CDR3 is made up of 16 amino acids. V lost 0 bases, J lost 2 bases, and 13 bases lay in between.

The chain has TRBV28 and TRBJ2-7, with D tentatively TRBD1 or TRBD2 (5 bases each). The CDR3 spans 13 residues. Trimming left V 7 bases short and J 6 bases short, with 16 bases between. Germline V gene lookup returns CDR1 MDHEN and CDR2 SYDVKM. CDR3 loop: CASTGTMASEQYF. The CDR3 nucleotides read TGTGCCAGCACTGGGACGATGGCGTCCGAGCAGTACTTC.

This clone was detected once. The V call is TRBV7-2, the J call TRBJ2-5; 11 nucleotides line up with TRBD2. The CDR3 consists of 19 residues. CDR1 and CDR2 from the germline V gene are SGHTA and FQGNSA. The ends lost 1 base at V and 5 bases at J; junction bases unmatched: 15. DNA of the CDR3: TGTGCCAGCAGCTTAGGCGTTCTTGGGCTAGCGGGAGGCAGGGAGACCCAGTACTTC. Its protein is CASSLGVLGLAGGRETQYF.

The rearrangement joins TRBV27 to TRBJ2-7, with 10 bases that match TRBD1. This CDR3 has 14 amino acids. Germline loops: CDR1 MNHEY, CDR2 SMNVEV (reference sequence). J gave up 4 bases and V 4 bases, and 4 bases lay outside the gene matches. The DNA of the CDR3 is TGTGCCAGCAGTTACCGGGACAGGGGTTACGAGCAGTACTTC. Translation: CASSYRDRGYEQYF.